The 22 T cell receptor beta chains presented below share a single source sample, sequenced in a study of tumour-infiltrating T cells in Burkitt lymphoma. Profiled with immunoSEQ multiplex PCR; TCRdb holds only in-frame clones, not every one. The profile shows some 5,800 clones, around a tenth of them singletons. The material sequenced was tumor tissue. The receptors derive from a human donor with diffuse large B-cell lymphoma.

This chain links TRBV7-9 with TRBJ2-5; tentative D call: TRBD1 (5 bases). Germline CDR1 SEHNR, CDR2 FQNEAQ (reference sequence). The CDR3 has 16 residues. Trimming stripped 1 base from V and 1 base from J, with 13 bases between. CDR3 residues: CASSLGPTDLQETQYF. CDR3 in DNA: TGTGCCAGCAGCTTAGGACCGACAGACCTCCAAGAGACCCAGTACTTC.

The CDR3 sequence: CASSEGDGSNQPQHF. CDR3 nucleotide sequence: TGCGCCAGCAGTGAGGGGGATGGGAGCAATCAGCCCCAGCATTTT. The chain couples TRBV10-2 to TRBJ1-5; D call uncertain. V was pared by 2 bases and J by 1 base, with 9 bases between. This CDR3 comprises 15 residues. The germline V gene encodes CDR1 WSHSY and CDR2 SAAADI.

This clone appeared a few times. The chain is built from TRBV7-8 and TRBJ1-1; perhaps TRBD1 as D (5 bases). Trimming took off 5 bases at V and 1 base at J, with 11 bases between the two ends. Germline values: CDR1 SGHVS, CDR2 FQNEAQ. This CDR3 has 14 residues. DNA of the CDR3: TGTGCCAGCAGCCGCGGACACTCGAACACTGAAGCTTTCTTT. It yields the protein CASSRGHSNTEAFF.

The rearrangement joins TRBV19 to TRBJ1-3; D might be TRBD1 (5 bases). Trimming stripped 5 bases from V and 1 base from J, with 15 bases between. This CDR3 region has 16 residues. CDR1 is LNHDA, CDR2 SQIVND, per germline (reference sequence). CDR3 nucleotides: TGTGCCAGTAGTCTAGGAGCAGGGTTTTCTGGAAACACCATATATTTT. Translation: CASSLGAGFSGNTIYF.

Only a few counts were recorded for this clone. The chain recombines TRBV4-2 with TRBJ2-1; 8 bases map to TRBD2. The ends lost 0 bases at V and 7 bases at J; junction bases unmatched: 8. This CDR3 is 16 amino acids long. Germline V gives CDR1 LGHNA, CDR2 YNFKEQ. CDR3 sequence: CASSQDYAGGPNEQFF. CDR3 coding DNA: TGTGCCAGCAGCCAAGATTACGCGGGGGGCCCTAATGAGCAGTTCTTC.

The chain joins TRBV5-4 to TRBJ2-5; tentatively, D is TRBD2 (6 bases). The germline gives CDR1 SGHNT, CDR2 YYREEE (reference sequence). Trimming pared 0 bases from V and 4 bases from J, leaving 10 bases between. This CDR3 has 14 amino acids. The CDR3 coding sequence is TGTGCCAGCAGCTTGGGACTAGAGTTAGAGACCCAGTACTTC. Protein product: CASSLGLELETQYF.

V is TRBV9 and J is TRBJ2-7; 7 positions match TRBD2. V dropped 3 bases and J dropped 5; count of bases not matched to a gene: 8. Germline CDR1 SGDLS, CDR2 YYNGEE. There are 14 residues in the CDR3. The CDR3 sequence is CASSASGATDEQYF. The CDR3 region has the DNA TGTGCCAGCAGCGCCAGCGGGGCGACGGACGAGCAGTACTTC.

This clone came up a few times. CDR3 residues: CASVDRVYEQYF. The CDR3 coding sequence is TGTGCCAGCGTTGACAGGGTATACGAGCAGTACTTC. The chain joins TRBV6-6 to TRBJ2-7, with 7 bases aligning to TRBD1. The CDR3 consists of 12 residues. The V and J ends lost 8 bases and 4 bases, in that order; junction bases with no gene match: 5. Germline CDR1 MNHNY, CDR2 SVGAGI (reference sequence).

The V call is TRBV6-5, the J call TRBJ2-1; D not resolved. V lost 0 bases, J lost 2 bases, and 5 bases lay in between. The CDR3 extends over 14 amino acids. Looked up from germline, CDR1 is MNHEY and CDR2 is SVGAGI. The CDR3 DNA sequence: TGTGCCAGCAGTTACTCGTACACCTACAATGAGCAGTTCTTC. Amino acid sequence: CASSYSYTYNEQFF.

The chain employs TRBV5-6 and TRBJ1-1; TRBD1 aligns across 8 bases. Germline lookup yields CDR1 SGHDT and CDR2 YYEEEE. The CDR3 has 16 amino acids. J gave up 3 bases and V 3 bases, and 10 bases lay outside the gene matches. CDR3 nucleotide sequence: TGTGCCAGCAGCTCCTCAGGGGGCGAGGAGGACACTGAAGCTTTCTTT. Translation: CASSSSGGEEDTEAFF.

The chain has TRBV5-4 and TRBJ1-6; D is ambiguous. CDR3 length: 19 residues. V gave up 2 bases and J gave up 4 bases, with 22 bases separating them. Germline lookup yields CDR1 SGHNT and CDR2 YYREEE (reference sequence). The CDR3 nucleotides read TGTGCCAGCAGCTTAGAAGTGCCTCCTTTGGGATTATATAATTCACCCCTCCACTTT. Its translation is CASSLEVPPLGLYNSPLHF.

This sequence joins TRBV29-1 and TRBJ1-1; tentatively, D is TRBD1 (5 bases). Germline CDR1 and CDR2: SQVTM and ANQGSEA. The CDR3 covers 13 residues. The V and J ends lost 4 bases and 4 bases respectively, with 13 bases between them. CDR3 sequence (DNA): TGCAGCGTTGGCCAGGGAGTGGGCACTGAAGCTTTCTTT. Translating it yields CSVGQGVGTEAFF.

A few counts support this clone. V gene TRBV28 combines with J gene TRBJ1-2, with TRBD1 matching over 7 bases. The CDR3 totals 16 residues. V gave up 1 base and J gave up 0 bases; unmatched junction bases: 5. Per the germline V gene, CDR1 is MDHEN and CDR2 is SYDVKM. The CDR3 sequence is CASSLFLDRANYGYTF. The CDR3 DNA sequence: TGTGCCAGCAGTTTATTTCTCGACAGGGCTAACTATGGCTACACCTTC.

The rearrangement links TRBV6-1 to TRBJ2-5; either TRBD1 or TRBD2 may supply D (7 bases each). The CDR3 runs 15 residues. Germline V gene sequence: CDR1 MNHNS, CDR2 SASEGT. Trimming removed 6 bases at V and 2 bases at J, with 16 bases between. This chain's CDR3 is CASRGGQGGQETQYF. DNA of the CDR3: TGTGCCAGCAGGGGCGGGCAGGGGGGGCAAGAGACCCAGTACTTC.

V is TRBV4-1 and J is TRBJ2-5; TRBD1 matches 7 bases. The V gene end was trimmed by 1 base and the J gene end by 2 bases; junction bases not matched to a gene: 19. Germline lookup yields CDR1 MGHRA and CDR2 YSYEKL. This CDR3 is built from 20 residues. The CDR3 spells CASSQVKVIRDRRLQETQYF. The CDR3 region has the DNA TGCGCCAGCAGCCAAGTGAAGGTAATTAGGGACAGACGACTTCAAGAGACCCAGTACTTC.

V is TRBV6-1 and J is TRBJ1-5; D gene uncertain. This CDR3 is 15 amino acids long. From germline, CDR1 is MNHNS and CDR2 SASEGT. Between the trimmed V and J ends, which lost 2 bases and 0 bases, there was a span of 8 bases. CDR3 bases: TGTGCCAGCAGTGAACCGGGGATTAGCAATCAGCCCCAGCATTTT. Translation gives CASSEPGISNQPQHF.

The chain is built from TRBV5-1 and TRBJ2-7, with a weak D call TRBD1 (6 bases). Germline CDR1 SGHRS, CDR2 YFSETQ. V lost 1 base and J lost 0, with 11 bases in between. The CDR3 is 15 amino acids. The CDR3 coding sequence is TGCGCCAGCAGCTTGACAGGGCCCTCCTCCTACGAGCAGTACTTC. Its protein product is CASSLTGPSSYEQYF.

V usage is TRBV6-6 and J usage is TRBJ1-2; no clear D gene. Trimming took 6 bases from V and 1 from J, leaving 12 bases between them. The CDR3 covers 14 residues. Germline CDR1 and CDR2: MNHNY and SVGAGI (reference sequence). The CDR3 DNA reads TGTGCCAGCAGCCAATACAGCTTTAACTATGGCTACACCTTC. This encodes CASSQYSFNYGYTF.

This clone has more than one count but fewer than ten. The genes are TRBV2 and TRBJ1-5, with a weak D call TRBD1 (5 bases). The CDR3 totals 14 residues. Germline V gene sequence: CDR1 SNHLY, CDR2 FYNNEI. V was trimmed by 6 bases and J by 11 bases, leaving 20 bases between them. DNA of the CDR3: TGTGCCAGCAGGAGGGCAGGGCCTCAAGCGTCCCAGCATTTT. Protein sequence: CASRRAGPQASQHF.

The chain joins TRBV16 to TRBJ2-2, with D unclear. This CDR3 is built from 15 residues. Germline CDR1 is KGHSY and CDR2 is FQNENV. Between the trimmed V and J ends, which lost 4 bases and 6 bases, there was a span of 15 bases. CDR3: CASSPLAAKPGELFF. CDR3 in DNA: TGTGCCAGCAGCCCCTTAGCAGCGAAGCCCGGGGAGCTGTTTTTT.

This clone came up a few times. The V and J genes are TRBV7-9 and TRBJ1-1, with 9 bases matching TRBD1. The length of the CDR3 is 15 residues. J gave up 5 bases and V 5 bases, and 9 bases lay outside the gene matches. CDR1 and CDR2 (germline): SEHNR, FQNEAQ (reference sequence). The DNA of the CDR3 is TGTGCCAGCAGCCGCCCGGGACAGGGTCGGACTGAAGCTTTCTTT. Amino acids: CASSRPGQGRTEAFF.

This clone was seen a handful of times. CDR3 in DNA: TGTGCCAGCAGCCAAGGACAGGGGATCGAGCAGTACTTC. It codes for CASSQGQGIEQYF. The chain uses TRBV7-6 and TRBJ2-7; 9 nucleotides agree with TRBD1. The CDR3 contains 13 residues. J gave up 6 bases and V 5 bases, and 5 bases lay outside the gene matches. Looked up from germline, CDR1 is SGHVS and CDR2 is FNYEAQ.